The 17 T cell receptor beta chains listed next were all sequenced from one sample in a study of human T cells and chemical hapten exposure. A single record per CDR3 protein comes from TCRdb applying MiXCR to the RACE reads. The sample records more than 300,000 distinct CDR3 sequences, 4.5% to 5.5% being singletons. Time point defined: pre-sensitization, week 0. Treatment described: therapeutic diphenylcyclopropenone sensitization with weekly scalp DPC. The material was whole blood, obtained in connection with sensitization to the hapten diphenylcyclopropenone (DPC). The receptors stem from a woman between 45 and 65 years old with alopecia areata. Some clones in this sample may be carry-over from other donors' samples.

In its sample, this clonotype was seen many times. The CDR3 nucleotides are TGTGCCAGCAGGACCGAGGGAGATACGCAGTATTTT. As protein: CASRTEGDTQYF. The chain employs TRBV12-3 or TRBV12-4 and TRBJ2-3, with a possible D match to TRBD2 (5 bases). Trimming pared 6 bases from V and 5 bases from J, leaving 9 bases between. The CDR3 covers 12 residues.

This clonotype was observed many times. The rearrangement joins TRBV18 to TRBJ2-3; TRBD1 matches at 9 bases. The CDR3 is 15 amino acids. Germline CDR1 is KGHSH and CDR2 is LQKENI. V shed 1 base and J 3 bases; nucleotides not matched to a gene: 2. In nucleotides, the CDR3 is TGTGCCAGCTCACCACAAGGACAGGGGACAGATACGCAGTATTTT. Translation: CASSPQGQGTDTQYF.

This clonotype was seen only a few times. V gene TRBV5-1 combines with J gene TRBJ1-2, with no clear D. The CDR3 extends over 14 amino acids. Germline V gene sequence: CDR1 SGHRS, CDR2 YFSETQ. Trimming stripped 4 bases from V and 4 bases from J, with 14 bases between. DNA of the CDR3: TGCGCCAGCAGCGGAGGAGGGAGAGGCTATGGCTACACCTTC. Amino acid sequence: CASSGGGRGYGYTF.

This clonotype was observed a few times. The CDR3 coding sequence is TGTGCCAGCAGCATGTCGGCAGTCCCCTCTAATCAGCCCCAGCATTTT. Amino acids: CASSMSAVPSNQPQHF. The chain links TRBV5-5 to TRBJ1-5; D ambiguous. CDR1 and CDR2 (germline): SGHKS, YYEKEE (reference sequence). The V end was cut by 4 bases, the J end by 4 bases, with 18 bases between. This CDR3 is built from 16 residues.

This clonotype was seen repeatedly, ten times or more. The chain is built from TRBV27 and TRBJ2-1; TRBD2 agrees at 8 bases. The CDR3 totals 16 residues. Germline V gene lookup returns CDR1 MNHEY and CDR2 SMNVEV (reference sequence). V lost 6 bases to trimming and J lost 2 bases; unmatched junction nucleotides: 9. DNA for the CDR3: TGTGCCAGCAGACGGGTTAGCGGGGCACCCTACAATGAGCAGTTCTTC. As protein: CASRRVSGAPYNEQFF.

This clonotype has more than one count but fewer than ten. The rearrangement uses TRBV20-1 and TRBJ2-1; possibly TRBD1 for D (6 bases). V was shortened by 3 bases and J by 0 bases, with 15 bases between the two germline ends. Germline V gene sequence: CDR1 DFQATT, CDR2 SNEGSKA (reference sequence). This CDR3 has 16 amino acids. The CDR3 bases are TGCAGTGCTAGGCACCAGGGGTCGAGCTCCTACAATGAGCAGTTCTTC. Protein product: CSARHQGSSSYNEQFF.

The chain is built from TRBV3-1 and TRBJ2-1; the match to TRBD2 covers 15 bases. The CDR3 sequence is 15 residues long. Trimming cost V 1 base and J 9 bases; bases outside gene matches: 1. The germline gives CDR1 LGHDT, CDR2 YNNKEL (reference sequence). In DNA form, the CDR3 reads TGTGCCAGCAGCCAAGGGACTAGCGGGGGGGTTGAGCAGTTCTTC. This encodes CASSQGTSGGVEQFF.

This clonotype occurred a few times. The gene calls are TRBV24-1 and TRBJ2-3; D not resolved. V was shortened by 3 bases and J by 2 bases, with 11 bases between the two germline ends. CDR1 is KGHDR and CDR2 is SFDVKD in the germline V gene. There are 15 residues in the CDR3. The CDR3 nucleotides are TGTGCCACCAGTGATGCTACAGCTTACACAGATACGCAGTATTTT. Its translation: CATSDATAYTDTQYF.

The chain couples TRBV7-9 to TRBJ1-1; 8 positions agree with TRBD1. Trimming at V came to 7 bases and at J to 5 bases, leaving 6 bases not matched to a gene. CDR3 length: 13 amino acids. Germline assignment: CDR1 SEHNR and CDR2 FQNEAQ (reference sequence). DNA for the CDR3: TGTGCCAGCAATACAGGGGGAGTAACTGAAGCTTTCTTT. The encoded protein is CASNTGGVTEAFF.

The CDR3 reads CASSAFIGAQYF. Here the CDR3 DNA reads TGTGCCAGCAGTGCCTTCATTGGAGCCCAGTACTTC. The gene calls are TRBV12-3 or TRBV12-4 and TRBJ2-5, with D unclear. The CDR3 covers 12 residues. The V gene lost 5 bases and the J gene lost 9 bases, with 13 bases spanning the gap.

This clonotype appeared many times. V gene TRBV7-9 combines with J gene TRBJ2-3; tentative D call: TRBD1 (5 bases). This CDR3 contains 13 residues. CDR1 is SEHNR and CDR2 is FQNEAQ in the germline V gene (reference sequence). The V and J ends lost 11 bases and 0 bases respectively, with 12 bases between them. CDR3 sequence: CASQGSSTDTQYF. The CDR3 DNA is TGTGCCTCCCAGGGCTCTAGCACAGATACGCAGTATTTT.

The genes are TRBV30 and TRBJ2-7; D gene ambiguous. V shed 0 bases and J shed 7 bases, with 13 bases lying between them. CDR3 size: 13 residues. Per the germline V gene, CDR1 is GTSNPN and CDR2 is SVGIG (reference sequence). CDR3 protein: CAWSVNRYREQYF. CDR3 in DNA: TGTGCCTGGAGTGTAAACCGTTATAGGGAGCAGTACTTC.

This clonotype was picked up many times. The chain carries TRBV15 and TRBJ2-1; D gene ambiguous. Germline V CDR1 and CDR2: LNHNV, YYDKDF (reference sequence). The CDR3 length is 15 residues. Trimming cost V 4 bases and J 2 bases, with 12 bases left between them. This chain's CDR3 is CATSIPGVTYNEQFF. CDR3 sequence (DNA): TGTGCCACCAGCATCCCTGGGGTTACCTACAATGAGCAGTTCTTC.

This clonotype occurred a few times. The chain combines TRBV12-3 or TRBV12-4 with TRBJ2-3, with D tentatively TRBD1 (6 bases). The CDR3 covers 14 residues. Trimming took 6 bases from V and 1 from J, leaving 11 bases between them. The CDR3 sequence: CASRETGGTDTQYF. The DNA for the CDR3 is TGTGCCAGCAGAGAGACAGGAGGCACAGATACGCAGTATTTT.

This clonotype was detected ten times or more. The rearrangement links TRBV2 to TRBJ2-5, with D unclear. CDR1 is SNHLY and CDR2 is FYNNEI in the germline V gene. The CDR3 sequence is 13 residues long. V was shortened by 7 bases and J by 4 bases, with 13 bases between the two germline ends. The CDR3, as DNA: TGTGCCAGCATTCTACGGTCCCGAGAGACCCAGTACTTC. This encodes CASILRSRETQYF. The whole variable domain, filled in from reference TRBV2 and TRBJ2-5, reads EPEVTQTPSHQVTQMGQEVILRCVPISNHLYFYWYRQILGQKVEFLVSFYNNEISEKSEIFDDQFSVERPDGSNFTLKIRSTKLEDSAMYFCASILRSRETQYFGPGTRLLVL.

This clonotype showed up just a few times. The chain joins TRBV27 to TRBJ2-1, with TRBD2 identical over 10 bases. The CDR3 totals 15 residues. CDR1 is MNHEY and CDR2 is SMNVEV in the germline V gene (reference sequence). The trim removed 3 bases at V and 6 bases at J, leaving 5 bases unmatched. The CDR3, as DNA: TGTGCCAGCAGTTTCCTAGCGGGGGTGGGCAATGAGCAGTTCTTC. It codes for CASSFLAGVGNEQFF.

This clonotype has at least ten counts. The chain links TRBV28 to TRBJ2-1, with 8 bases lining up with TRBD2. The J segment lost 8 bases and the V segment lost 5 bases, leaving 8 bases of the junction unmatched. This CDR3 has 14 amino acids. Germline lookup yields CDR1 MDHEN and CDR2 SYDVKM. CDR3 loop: CASSLGLEDHEQFF. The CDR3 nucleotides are TGTGCCAGCAGTCTGGGACTAGAAGATCATGAGCAGTTCTTC.